This record concerns one T cell receptor (beta chain) sequence. Its antigen is still unknown. The time point denotes: after neoadjuvant nivolumab, at surgical resection. Stage II-IVA oral cavity squamous cell carcinoma was new and untreated by systemic or radiation therapy. No culture or expansion preceded analysis of these blood cells. The record originates from a study of neoadjuvant anti-PD-1 for oral cavity cancer. Overall study: Before surgery, most patients got three to four biweekly 3 mg/kg nivolumab doses.

Clones were read by immunoSEQ multiplex PCR, and TCRdb kept only the in-frame ones, dropping some. Here the sample spans more than 25,000 clones, around four fifths being singletons. This CDR3 region has 15 residues. CDR1 LGHNA and CDR2 YNFKEQ come from the germline V gene. V lost 3 bases, J lost 6 bases, and 8 bases stayed unmatched. Study-wide points: Post-nivolumab, blood T cell clonality was significantly elevated in non-responders.

Here the sequenced sample was PBMCs, taken after nivolumab (anti-PD-1) treatment. This chain links TRBV4-2 with TRBJ1-1, with TRBD1 matching over 9 bases. The sequence derives from a person aged 35 to 85 with oral cavity squamous cell carcinoma. CDR3: CASSQAGQGLSEAFF. As DNA, the CDR3 is TGTGCCAGCAGCCAGGCTGGACAGGGGTTGTCTGAAGCTTTCTTT.